What follows describes a single T cell receptor (beta chain). What it binds is not known. CDR3 length: 11 amino acids. V shed 5 bases and J shed 9 bases, with 12 bases lying between them. The germline V gene encodes CDR1 DFQATT and CDR2 SNEGSKA (reference sequence). Clones were read by immunoSEQ multiplex PCR, and TCRdb kept only the in-frame ones, dropping some. The table records 180,000 or so clones, nearly 95% of them present only once. This sample is part of a study of T cell responses to AZD1222 COVID-19 vaccine. Study-level findings and limits: The study sampled repertoires only after the peak T cell response. Seropositive AZD1222 recipients at baseline numbered only five or six.

This rearrangement joins TRBV20-1 to TRBJ2-3; D perhaps matches TRBD1 (6 bases). The sample consisted of peripheral blood, taken 28 days after the second AZD1222 dose. The receptor was derived from an adult who received the AZD1222 COVID-19 vaccine. CDR3 DNA: TGCAGTGCTGAACAGGGAGTAACGCAGTATTTT. Protein: CSAEQGVTQYF.